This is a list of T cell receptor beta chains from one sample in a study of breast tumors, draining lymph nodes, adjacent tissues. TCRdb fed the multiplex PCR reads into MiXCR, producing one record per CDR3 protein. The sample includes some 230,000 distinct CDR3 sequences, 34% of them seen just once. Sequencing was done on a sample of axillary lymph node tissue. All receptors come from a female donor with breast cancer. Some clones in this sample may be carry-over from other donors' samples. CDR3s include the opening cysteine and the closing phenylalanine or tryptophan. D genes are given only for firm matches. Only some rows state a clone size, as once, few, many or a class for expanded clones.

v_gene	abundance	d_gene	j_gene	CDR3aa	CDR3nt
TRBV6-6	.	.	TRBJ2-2	CASDPGTWTGELFF	TGTGCCAGTGACCCCGGGACCTGGACCGGGGAGCTGTTTTTT
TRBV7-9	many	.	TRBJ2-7	CASSYGDASSYEQYF	TGTGCCAGCAGCTACGGGGACGCGAGCTCCTACGAGCAGTACTTC
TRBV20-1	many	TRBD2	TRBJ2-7	CSASGRAYEQYF	TGCAGTGCTAGCGGGAGGGCCTACGAGCAGTACTTC
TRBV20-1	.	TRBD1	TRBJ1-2	CSARTGQHGYTF	TGCAGTGCTAGGACAGGGCAGCATGGCTACACCTTC
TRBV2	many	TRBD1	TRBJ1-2	CASSALRGDRSNNYGYTF	TGTGCCAGCAGTGCCCTTCGCGGGGACAGAAGTAATAACTATGGCTACACCTTC
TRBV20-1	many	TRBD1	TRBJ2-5	CSAESRGQETQYF	TGCAGTGCTGAAAGCAGGGGGCAAGAGACCCAGTACTTC
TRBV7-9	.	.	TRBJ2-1	CASSILVPGSYNEQFF	TGTGCCAGCAGCATCCTCGTGCCGGGCTCCTACAATGAGCAGTTCTTC
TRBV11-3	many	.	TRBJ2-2	CASSLASPGELFF	TGTGCCAGCAGCTTAGCGTCTCCCGGGGAGCTGTTTTTT
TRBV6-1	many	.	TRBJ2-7	CASREDWGSGEQYF	TGTGCCAGCAGGGAGGATTGGGGATCGGGGGAGCAGTACTTC
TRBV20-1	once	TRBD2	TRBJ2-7	CSARDGAGGAYEQYF	TGCAGTGCTAGAGATGGGGCGGGGGGGGCCTACGAGCAGTACTTC
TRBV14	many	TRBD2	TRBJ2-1	CASSQGPGLAGDNEQFF	TGTGCCAGCAGCCAAGGCCCTGGACTAGCGGGAGATAATGAGCAGTTCTTC
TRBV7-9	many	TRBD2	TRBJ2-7	CASSLGASGTYEQYF	TGTGCCAGCAGCTTAGGGGCTAGCGGTACCTACGAGCAGTACTTC